The subject of this entry is one T cell receptor (beta chain). What it recognizes is unknown. The CDR3 is 19 amino acids. The record originates from a study of immune evolution from preneoplasia to lung adenocarcinoma. Study observations and caveats: From normal lung to invasive adenocarcinoma, top clone frequencies appeared to decrease.

Here immunoSEQ multiplex PCR was the method, and the copy in TCRdb shows in-frame clones only, minus some. Of some 9,200 clones listed, about four fifths are singletons. The sample was FFPE lung adenocarcinoma in situ tissue. The V gene is TRBV21-1, the J gene TRBJ1-3. TRBV21-1 is deemed a pseudogene. This receptor was identified in an older person with lung adenocarcinoma. CDR3 sequence (DNA): TGTGCCAGCAGCAAAAATGGGACGGACCGAACCTGCTCTGGAAACACCATATATTTT. It codes for CASSKNGTDRTCSGNTIYF.